This TCR beta chain was found in a study of OX40 agonist ivuxolimab in advanced cancers. Looking at the study overall: Every patient in dose escalation had hepatocellular carcinoma, melanoma, renal cell or head and neck cancer. Study results and caveats: At doses 0.1 to 3.0 mg/kg, CD4+ and CD8+ clones expanded. Some nonresponders likewise displayed low normalized T-cell clonal expansion.

There are 15 residues in the CDR3. V lost 0 bases, J lost 0 bases, and 9 bases lay in between. From germline, CDR1 is LGHNA and CDR2 YNFKEQ. Clones were read by immunoSEQ multiplex PCR, and TCRdb kept only the in-frame ones, dropping some. The table includes around 89,000 clones, approximately 91% detected once. Blood got drawn at baseline, again on cycle 4 day 1, and then on cycle 7 day 1. In the case of this clone: The target antigen is unknown.

Sample: CD4+ or CD8+ T cells sorted from blood, taken in a trial of the OX40 agonist ivuxolimab. This TCR derives from an adult with an advanced solid tumor such as melanoma, head and neck, liver or kidney cancer. This rearrangement joins TRBV4-2 to TRBJ2-7; no clear D gene. CDR3 protein: CASSQDRVGSYEQYF. CDR3 sequence (DNA): TGTGCCAGCAGCCAAGATAGGGTAGGCTCCTACGAGCAGTACTTC.